A single sample is the source of the 30 T cell receptor beta chains below, sequenced in a study of CD8 T cells in ankylosing spondylitis (dated by TCRdb to the late 2010s). Library creation used 5' RACE. Instrument used: Illumina HiSeq 2500. The public reads were run again by TCRdb, first through fastp at Q25 and then through MiXCR, and only productive beta chains were kept. Rows with one shared CDR3 protein collapse into an entry with the most common genes and DNA. The sample table records 700,000 to 1,000,000 distinct CDR3 sequences; 10% to 15% of these occur just once. Approximately 0.46% of the sample rests with the top ten. On the study overall, not on this receptor specifically: A TCR beta motif of about 8 highly homologous amino acid variants appeared characteristic of blood from ankylosing spondylitis patients.

No antigens are known for them. The material sequenced was blood, either unsorted or a sorted T cell fraction (not recorded which). The source of these receptors is a male donor with ankylosing spondylitis.

This clonotype appeared many times. The rearrangement uses TRBV29-1 and TRBJ2-1, with 8 positions matching TRBD2. Per the germline V gene, CDR1 is SQVTM and CDR2 is ANQGSEA. This CDR3 is 14 amino acids long. V shed 7 bases and J 7 bases; nucleotides not matched to a gene: 12. The CDR3 DNA sequence: TGCAGCGGCGGACCGGGACTAGTAAGAAATGAGCAGTTCTTC. This codes for CSGGPGLVRNEQFF.

The chain has TRBV5-6 and TRBJ2-7; D is unclear. Germline assignment: CDR1 SGHDT and CDR2 YYEEEE. Deletions cut 0 bases from V and 1 base from J, with 11 bases between. CDR3 length: 15 residues. In DNA, the CDR3 is TGTGCCAGCAGCTTGGAGCCCCTCGGGTCCTACGAGCAGTACTTC. Residues: CASSLEPLGSYEQYF.

V and J are TRBV4-3 and TRBJ2-5; possibly TRBD1 or TRBD2 for D (6 bases each). The CDR3 runs to 13 residues. The V end lost 6 bases, the J end lost 5 bases, and 13 bases lay between the germline ends. The V gene's germline CDR1 is LGHNA and CDR2 YSLEER. CDR3 DNA: TGCGCCAGCAGTCAGGGGAGGTCCGAGACCCAGTACTTC. Translation: CASSQGRSETQYF.

This clonotype has only a few counts. This rearrangement joins TRBV18 to TRBJ2-3, with unresolved D. Looked up from germline, CDR1 is KGHSH and CDR2 is LQKENI. The CDR3 runs 16 residues. With 0 bases removed from V and 3 bases from J, the gap between germline ends came to 13 bases. The CDR3 region is CASSPPGSSATDTQYF. CDR3 DNA: TGTGCCAGCTCACCACCGGGATCGTCGGCAACAGATACGCAGTATTTT.

CDR3 coding DNA: TGTGCCAGCAGCGTAGAAGGAACAGGACCCTATGGCTACACCTTC. Translation: CASSVEGTGPYGYTF. The chain links TRBV9 to TRBJ1-2; perhaps TRBD1 as D (5 bases). CDR1 and CDR2 (germline): SGDLS, YYNGEE. This CDR3 is 15 amino acids long. Trimming took off 0 bases at V and 4 bases at J, with 13 bases between the two ends. Together with reference TRBV9 and TRBJ1-2, the CDR3 gives the full variable domain: DSGVTQTPKHLITATGQRVTLRCSPRSGDLSVYWYQQSLDQGLQFLIQYYNGEERAKGNILERFSAQQFPDLHSELNLSSLELGDSALYFCASSVEGTGPYGYTFGSGTRLTVV.

The chain recombines TRBV27 with TRBJ1-2; maybe TRBD1 (5 bases). The CDR3 totals 15 residues. V was shortened by 6 bases and J by 4 bases, with 18 bases between the two germline ends. Germline V gene sequence: CDR1 MNHEY, CDR2 SMNVEV (reference sequence). CDR3 protein: CASSPGAGWSYGYTF. In DNA, the CDR3 is TGTGCCAGCAGCCCTGGGGCAGGATGGTCCTATGGCTACACCTTC.

This clonotype was picked up a small number of times. The junction and the germline gene differ at one end; a read error may be behind it. The DNA for the CDR3 is TGTGCCAGCCGCTCCGGACCCTCCCACAATGAGCAGTTCTTC. Translated, it gives CASRSGPSHNEQFF. The chain is built from TRBV28 and TRBJ2-1; no clear D. The CDR3 is made up of 14 amino acids. The germline CDR1 and CDR2 sequences are MDHEN and SYDVKM.

The rearrangement uses TRBV4-1 and TRBJ1-3, with a possible D match to TRBD1 (5 bases). V was pared by 8 bases and J by 8 bases, with 19 bases between. Per germline, CDR1 MGHRA and CDR2 YSYEKL. The CDR3 has 14 residues. The CDR3 DNA reads TGCGCCAGCCGCAAAATCGGACGGGGCGACACCATATATTTT. Translation gives CASRKIGRGDTIYF.

In its sample, this clonotype was seen a few times. The gene calls are TRBV6-1 and TRBJ2-3; 8 positions agree with TRBD2. Unmatched junction bases numbered 8, after V lost 3 bases and J lost 0 bases. The CDR3 contains 17 residues. Germline lookup yields CDR1 MNHNS and CDR2 SASEGT. The CDR3 sequence: CASSDPWERGSTDTQYF. The CDR3 DNA reads as TGTGCCAGCAGTGACCCTTGGGAGCGGGGGAGCACAGATACGCAGTATTTT.

This clonotype was detected a few times. This sequence joins TRBV5-1 and TRBJ2-1; TRBD2 aligns across 11 bases. Germline V gene data show CDR1 as SGHRS and CDR2 as YFSETQ. This CDR3 comprises 15 residues. Unmatched junction bases numbered 6, after V lost 2 bases and J lost 8 bases. CDR3 nucleotides: TGCGCCAGCAGCTTCGAGACTAGCGGGATCGATGAGCAGTTCTTC. Amino acids: CASSFETSGIDEQFF.

V and J are TRBV2 and TRBJ2-1, with no clear D. This CDR3 comprises 11 residues. From germline, CDR1 is SNHLY and CDR2 FYNNEI. Trimming took off 6 bases at V and 12 bases at J, with 12 bases between the two ends. The CDR3 DNA reads as TGTGCCAGCAGGTTTGAAGTTCGGCAGTTCTTC. Residues: CASRFEVRQFF.

This chain joins TRBV7-2 and TRBJ2-3; 7 bases fit TRBD1. J was trimmed by 4 bases and V by 4 bases; bases with no gene match: 11. Germline CDR1 SGHTA, CDR2 FQGNSA. This CDR3 contains 16 residues. CDR3 residues: CASSSYRTGVADTQYF. DNA for the CDR3: TGTGCCAGCAGCTCCTACCGGACAGGAGTCGCAGATACGCAGTATTTT.

This clonotype was found a few times. The gene calls are TRBV6-4 and TRBJ2-7; no clear D gene. The CDR3 runs 14 residues. Germline V gene lookup returns CDR1 MRHNA and CDR2 SNTAGT. V gave up 3 bases and J gave up 0 bases, with 9 bases separating them. The CDR3 is CASSELPGSYEQYF. CDR3 sequence (DNA): TGTGCCAGCAGTGAACTTCCGGGCTCCTACGAGCAGTACTTC.

The chain recombines TRBV20-1 with TRBJ2-7; D is undetermined. The V end was cut by 6 bases, the J end by 0 bases, with 12 bases between. CDR3 length equals 13 residues. The germline gives CDR1 DFQATT, CDR2 SNEGSKA (reference sequence). CDR3 DNA sequence: TGCAGTGCCGTAAAGGGAAGCTCCTACGAGCAGTACTTC. It codes for CSAVKGSSYEQYF.

The gene calls are TRBV20-1 and TRBJ2-1; D ambiguous. The CDR3 runs to 13 residues. The germline V gene has CDR1 DFQATT and CDR2 SNEGSKA (reference sequence). The DNA for the CDR3 is TGCAGCGCACTTTTCCAGGCCCACAATGAGCAGTTCTTC. It codes for CSALFQAHNEQFF.

The chain joins TRBV24-1 to TRBJ2-7, with TRBD1 matching 9 bases. V was pared by 9 bases and J by 6 bases, with 8 bases of the junction left unmatched. CDR1 and CDR2 from the germline V gene are KGHDR and SFDVKD. The CDR3 runs to 13 residues. CDR3 nucleotide sequence: TGTGCCACCTCCGGGACAGGGAGGGTCGAGCAGTACTTC. It translates to CATSGTGRVEQYF.

The chain links TRBV28 to TRBJ2-1; 7 bases fit TRBD2. The V gene end was trimmed by 3 bases and the J gene end by 7 bases; junction bases not matched to a gene: 12. Germline V gene sequence: CDR1 MDHEN, CDR2 SYDVKM. There are 16 residues in the CDR3. CDR3 DNA sequence: TGTGCCAGCAGTTTGAGTGGGTCGGGAGGTGTGAATGAGCAGTTCTTC. Translating gives CASSLSGSGGVNEQFF.

Only a few counts were recorded for this clonotype. The rearrangement uses TRBV5-6 and TRBJ2-7; 11 bases agree with TRBD1. J gave up 6 bases and V 0 bases, and 2 bases lay outside the gene matches. CDR1 and CDR2 from the germline V gene are SGHDT and YYEEEE. The CDR3 sequence is 14 residues long. CDR3 in DNA: TGTGCCAGCAGCTTGGAAGGACAGGGGGCCGAGCAGTACTTC. This codes for CASSLEGQGAEQYF.

This clonotype was picked up a small number of times. This CDR3 reads CASRLSKFTEAFF. Written as DNA, the CDR3 is TGTGCCAGCAGGCTTAGCAAATTCACTGAAGCTTTCTTT. This sequence joins TRBV5-8 and TRBJ1-1; D gene uncertain. CDR3 size: 13 residues. Trimming removed 5 bases from V and 4 bases from J, with 12 bases in between. In germline, CDR1 is SGHTS, CDR2 YDEGEE.

The genes are TRBV10-3 and TRBJ2-7; unclear D gene. Germline V gene lookup returns CDR1 ENHRY and CDR2 SYGVKD. The CDR3 loop spans 14 amino acids. Trimming pared 10 bases from V and 0 bases from J, leaving 16 bases between. The CDR3 DNA sequence: TGTGCCACGCTTGGGCGTCTCAGCTCCTACGAGCAGTACTTC. Translated: CATLGRLSSYEQYF.

The chain combines TRBV18 with TRBJ2-3; D not resolved. The CDR3 contains 14 residues. Germline V gives CDR1 KGHSH, CDR2 LQKENI. Trimming removed 2 bases from V and 3 bases from J, with 9 bases in between. In nucleotides, the CDR3 is TGTGCCAGCTCACCAATCCACAGTACAGATACGCAGTATTTT. It encodes CASSPIHSTDTQYF. Drawing the rest from reference TRBV18 and TRBJ2-3, the complete variable domain is NAGVMQNPRHLVRRRGQEARLRCSPMKGHSHVYWYRQLPEEGLKFMVYLQKENIIDESGMPKERFSAEFPKEGPSILRIQQVVRGDSAAYFCASSPIHSTDTQYFGPGTRLTVL.

This chain connects TRBV14 to TRBJ1-6; D might be TRBD1 (6 bases). Germline V gene data show CDR1 as SGHDN and CDR2 as FVKESK. The V end was cut by 3 bases, the J end by 6 bases, with 15 bases between. The CDR3 is 16 residues long. The CDR3 loop reads CASSHALGASNSPLHF. CDR3 DNA: TGTGCCAGCAGCCACGCCTTGGGGGCTAGTAATTCACCCCTCCACTTT. Looking up the rest from reference TRBV14 and TRBJ1-6 gives the full variable domain: EAGVTQFPSHSVIEKGQTVTLRCDPISGHDNLYWYRRVMGKEIKFLLHFVKESKQDESGMPNNRFLAERTGGTYSTLKVQPAELEDSGVYFCASSHALGASNSPLHFGNGTRLTVT.

This clonotype was seen a few times. The rearrangement links TRBV28 to TRBJ1-2; D is perhaps TRBD1 (6 bases). Trimming took 7 bases from V and 2 from J, leaving 14 bases between them. The CDR3 has 14 residues. The germline CDR1 and CDR2 sequences are MDHEN and SYDVKM. The CDR3 loop is CASTSPGTNYGYTF. In nucleotides, the CDR3 is TGTGCCAGCACCTCCCCGGGGACAAACTATGGCTACACCTTC.

V is TRBV4-3 and J is TRBJ2-1; D unclear. CDR3 size: 16 residues. Germline CDR1 reads LGHNA; CDR2 reads YSLEER. The V end was cut by 0 bases, the J end by 0 bases, with 9 bases between. DNA of the CDR3: TGCGCCAGCAGCCAAGAAAAGTTCAGCTCCTACAATGAGCAGTTCTTC. This sequence encodes CASSQEKFSSYNEQFF.

This clonotype has at least ten counts. This sequence joins TRBV5-4 and TRBJ1-2; D remains ambiguous. V was shortened by 2 bases and J by 4 bases, with 12 bases between the two germline ends. The CDR3 has 14 residues. CDR1 is SGHNT, CDR2 YYREEE, per germline (reference sequence). The CDR3 is CASSFDQSGYGYTF. CDR3 in DNA: TGTGCCAGCAGCTTCGATCAGAGCGGCTATGGCTACACCTTC.

V is TRBV20-1 and J is TRBJ2-7; D is unresolved. Trimming took off 6 bases at V and 0 bases at J, with 15 bases between the two ends. Germline values: CDR1 DFQATT, CDR2 SNEGSKA (reference sequence). The length of the CDR3 is 14 residues. This chain's CDR3 is CSAERLRSSYEQYF. CDR3 in DNA: TGCAGTGCGGAACGACTGCGGAGCTCCTACGAGCAGTACTTC.

In its sample, this clonotype was seen many times. The chain carries TRBV20-1 and TRBJ2-3; 8 positions agree with TRBD1. Germline trimming cut 0 bases from V and 4 bases from J; bases unmatched to any gene: 9. The CDR3 is 16 residues long. Germline V gives CDR1 DFQATT, CDR2 SNEGSKA (reference sequence). CDR3 nucleotides: TGCAGTGCTAGAGATTGGCCAGGGGGCGTCTCAGATACGCAGTATTTT. Translation gives CSARDWPGGVSDTQYF.

The sample holds many counts of this clonotype. The J gene is TRBJ2-7, the V gene TRBV5-1; 11 bases are a match to TRBD1. Germline V CDR1 and CDR2: SGHRS, YFSETQ. V shed 4 bases, J shed 4 bases, and the junction held 4 bases outside the gene matches. The CDR3 extends over 14 amino acids. In nucleotides, the CDR3 is TGCGCCAGCAGCCGGACAGGGGGCAAGTACGAGCAGTACTTC. Protein sequence: CASSRTGGKYEQYF.

This clonotype was observed at least ten times. V is TRBV4-2 and J is TRBJ2-3; D is ambiguous. Germline CDR1 LGHNA, CDR2 YNFKEQ. CDR3 length: 14 residues. Trimming cost V 0 bases and J 6 bases, with 10 bases left between them. CDR3 protein: CASSQEVRRDTQYF. CDR3 sequence (DNA): TGTGCCAGCAGCCAAGAGGTCCGCAGGGATACGCAGTATTTT.

The chain couples TRBV10-3 to TRBJ2-7; D is undetermined. CDR1 is ENHRY, CDR2 SYGVKD, per germline. Trimming left V 10 bases short and J 4 bases short, with 23 bases between. This CDR3 has 15 residues. The CDR3 sequence is CATESRTGPVYEQYF. CDR3 nucleotide sequence: TGTGCCACCGAATCGCGAACCGGGCCCGTTTACGAGCAGTACTTC.